The present entry profiles one T cell receptor beta chain with its context. This entry comes from a study of cytomegalovirus exposure and HLA in healthy donors. V lost 3 bases and J lost 2; bases outside the gene matches: 16. The CDR3 extends over 18 amino acids. Germline values: CDR1 SGHTA, CDR2 FQGNSA. The primer mix had 60 Vbeta and 13 Jbeta primers. Assay: immunoSEQ multiplex PCR; the TCRdb copy retains only in-frame clones and omits some. The sample holds 55,000 to 70,000 clones, roughly 73% seen once. The source material was PBMCs. The receptor was isolated from a male donor in good health and CMV-seropositive. This chain links TRBV7-2 with TRBJ2-7; 7 positions agree with TRBD1. The CDR3: CASSFRQGPRVSPYEQYF. The DNA of the CDR3 is TGTGCCAGCAGCTTCCGACAGGGCCCAAGGGTATCACCCTACGAGCAGTACTTC.